Each of the 18 T cell receptor beta chains below was sequenced from the same sample in a study of identical twins. TCRdb fed the 5' RACE reads into MiXCR, producing one record per CDR3 protein. The sample records about 700,000 distinct CDR3 sequences, around 6% being singletons. What was sequenced was naive T cells sorted from blood. All receptors come from a man aged 18 to 29 in good health.

The chain has TRBV7-6 and TRBJ2-2, with 13 bases aligning to TRBD2. Germline V gives CDR1 SGHVS, CDR2 FNYEAQ. V shed 4 bases, J shed 5 bases, and the junction held 4 bases outside the gene matches. The CDR3 runs 16 residues. The CDR3 nucleotides read TGTGCCAGCAGCTCGACTAGCGGGAGGAGGACCGGGGAGCTGTTTTTT. Residues: CASSSTSGRRTGELFF. Supplemented by reference TRBV7-6 and TRBJ2-2, the full variable domain reads GAGVSQSPRYKVTKRGQDVALRCDPISGHVSLYWYRQALGQGPEFLTYFNYEAQQDKSGLPNDRFSAERPEGSISTLTIQRTEQRDSAMYRCASSSTSGRRTGELFFGEGSRLTVL.

In this sample, this clonotype turned up many times. V and J are TRBV5-1 and TRBJ2-2, with D perhaps TRBD1 (5 bases). The CDR3 runs to 15 residues. The germline gives CDR1 SGHRS, CDR2 YFSETQ. Trimming took 2 bases from V and 7 from J, leaving 15 bases between them. Here the CDR3 DNA reads TGCGCCAGCAGCTTTATAGAGACACAGGACGGGGAGCTGTTTTTT. Protein sequence: CASSFIETQDGELFF.

This clonotype was recorded a few times. The chain has TRBV7-9 and TRBJ2-1, with D perhaps TRBD2 (6 bases). V was clipped by 6 bases and J by 3 bases, with 21 bases between them. CDR1 SEHNR and CDR2 FQNEAQ come from the germline V gene (reference sequence). CDR3 length equals 17 residues. The CDR3 bases are TGTGCCAGCAGGAAGGTTGGCGGGGCAACATACTACAATGAGCAGTTCTTC. The encoded protein is CASRKVGGATYYNEQFF. The full variable domain, in which reference TRBV7-9 and TRBJ2-1 provide the parts outside the CDR3, is DTGVSQNPRHKITKRGQNVTFRCDPISEHNRLYWYRQTLGQGPEFLTYFQNEAQLEKSRLLSDRFSAERPKGSFSTLEIQRTEQGDSAMYLCASRKVGGATYYNEQFFGPGTRLTVL.

This clonotype has just a few counts. This chain connects TRBV15 to TRBJ2-7; D is ambiguous. The V gene's germline CDR1 is LNHNV and CDR2 YYDKDF (reference sequence). The CDR3 has 14 amino acids. Trimming stripped 1 base from V and 7 bases from J, with 14 bases between. The CDR3 spells CATSRVTDPREQYF. CDR3 nucleotides: TGTGCCACCAGCAGAGTTACAGATCCACGGGAGCAGTACTTC.

This clonotype has a count of ten or more. This sequence joins TRBV20-1 and TRBJ2-1; 7 bases align to TRBD2. This CDR3 has 16 residues. Germline CDR1 DFQATT, CDR2 SNEGSKA (reference sequence). V shed 0 bases and J 4 bases; nucleotides not matched to a gene: 9. The CDR3 DNA reads as TGCAGTGCTAGAGATTCCCTAACTAGCGCATACAATGAGCAGTTCTTC. It yields the protein CSARDSLTSAYNEQFF.

The chain's CDR3 is CASSLAMGQGSEQYF. DNA for the CDR3: TGTGCCAGCAGCTTAGCTATGGGACAGGGAAGCGAGCAGTACTTC. The V and J genes are TRBV7-9 and TRBJ2-7, with 9 bases lining up with TRBD1. Germline CDR1 SEHNR, CDR2 FQNEAQ (reference sequence). The CDR3 has 15 amino acids. V was pared by 0 bases and J by 6 bases, with 6 bases of the junction left unmatched.

The chain is built from TRBV12-3 or TRBV12-4 and TRBJ2-4; possible D gene TRBD2, 6 bases. Trimming took off 5 bases at V and 6 bases at J, with 17 bases between the two ends. The CDR3 covers 15 residues. This CDR3 is CASSPRLGRRNIQYF. CDR3 nucleotides: TGTGCCAGCAGTCCCCGACTAGGGCGGAGAAACATTCAGTACTTC.

This clonotype was recorded at least ten times. The rearrangement links TRBV12-3 or TRBV12-4 to TRBJ2-1; 10 bases fit TRBD2. The CDR3 is 15 residues long. V lost 6 bases to trimming and J lost 7 bases; unmatched junction nucleotides: 9. The CDR3 region has the DNA TGTGCCAGCAGCCCTAGCGGGAGCCTGGGGAATGAGCAGTTCTTC. Translation gives CASSPSGSLGNEQFF.

This clonotype was detected many times. The chain employs TRBV6-5 and TRBJ2-1, with TRBD2 identical over 7 bases. Germline V CDR1 and CDR2: MNHEY, SVGAGI. CDR3 length: 14 residues. V trimming: 4 bases; J trimming: 4 bases; junction bases outside the gene matches: 4. CDR3 region: CASSSPSGYNEQFF. In DNA, the CDR3 is TGTGCCAGCAGTTCCCCTAGCGGTTACAATGAGCAGTTCTTC.

This clonotype was counted ten times or more. V usage is TRBV7-2 and J usage is TRBJ2-7; 15 bases align to TRBD2. The V gene's germline CDR1 is SGHTA and CDR2 FQGNSA. This CDR3 contains 16 residues. V was pared by 5 bases and J by 3 bases, with 5 bases of the junction left unmatched. The CDR3 spells CASSRQGLAGGYEQYF. In nucleotides, the CDR3 is TGTGCCAGCAGCCGTCAGGGACTAGCGGGAGGCTACGAGCAGTACTTC. Drawing the rest from reference TRBV7-2 and TRBJ2-7, the complete variable domain is GAGVSQSPSNKVTEKGKDVELRCDPISGHTALYWYRQSLGQGLEFLIYFQGNSAPDKSGLPSDRFSAERTGGSVSTLTIQRTQQEDSAVYLCASSRQGLAGGYEQYFGPGTRLTVT.

In this sample, this clonotype turned up many times. The rearrangement joins TRBV6-2 or TRBV6-3 to TRBJ2-7; TRBD1 matches 8 bases. V lost 6 bases and J lost 2; bases outside the gene matches: 15. Germline V gives CDR1 MNHEY, CDR2 SVGEGT. The CDR3 has 17 amino acids. CDR3 residues: CASSRPPWTGKAYEQYV. The CDR3 DNA reads TGTGCCAGCAGCCGACCCCCCTGGACAGGGAAGGCCTACGAGCAGTACGTC.

This clonotype was detected a few times. The rearrangement joins TRBV5-1 to TRBJ2-1; 11 nucleotides line up with TRBD2. V dropped 4 bases and J dropped 6; count of bases not matched to a gene: 9. CDR3 size: 16 residues. CDR1 is SGHRS and CDR2 is YFSETQ in the germline V gene. DNA of the CDR3: TGCGCCAGCAGCCCCAGCGGACTAGCGGGTTTCAATGAGCAGTTCTTC. This sequence encodes CASSPSGLAGFNEQFF.

This clonotype was picked up many times. J is TRBJ2-7 and V is TRBV12-3 or TRBV12-4; 8 bases fit TRBD1. This CDR3 spans 13 amino acids. V trimming: 6 bases; J trimming: 6 bases; junction bases outside the gene matches: 7. The CDR3 region is CASSRTGSLEQYV. The CDR3 coding sequence is TGTGCCAGCAGCCGGACAGGGTCTCTCGAGCAGTACGTC.

This clonotype has only a few counts. The chain is built from TRBV11-2 and TRBJ2-5; 11 bases agree with TRBD1. The V gene's germline CDR1 is SGHAT and CDR2 FQNNGV. The CDR3 consists of 18 residues. Trimming cost V 7 bases and J 1 base; bases outside gene matches: 14. This chain's CDR3 is CASTRKRSGTGGQETQYF. The CDR3 nucleotides read TGTGCCAGCACCCGAAAGCGCAGCGGGACAGGGGGCCAAGAGACCCAGTACTTC.

This clonotype was counted many times. The rearrangement joins TRBV29-1 to TRBJ1-2; weak D call: TRBD1 (5 bases). The V end lost 5 bases, the J end lost 3 bases, and 13 bases lay between the germline ends. The germline gives CDR1 SQVTM, CDR2 ANQGSEA. This CDR3 comprises 13 residues. The chain's CDR3 is CSVSGPGDYGYTF. The CDR3 coding sequence is TGCAGCGTTTCGGGACCGGGAGACTATGGCTACACCTTC.

This clonotype has a count of ten or more. The chain links TRBV7-8 to TRBJ2-1; 8 bases align to TRBD2. The CDR3 length is 15 residues. CDR1 and CDR2 from the germline V gene are SGHVS and FQNEAQ. V was pared by 4 bases and J by 9 bases, with 11 bases of the junction left unmatched. CDR3 in amino acids: CASSSTGLGAGEQFF. The CDR3 DNA is TGTGCCAGCAGCTCCACGGGACTAGGGGCTGGTGAGCAGTTCTTC.

This clonotype showed up many times. This chain links TRBV27 with TRBJ2-7; D gene unclear. This CDR3 spans 10 amino acids. Germline CDR1 and CDR2: MNHEY and SMNVEV (reference sequence). V was shortened by 3 bases and J by 6 bases, with 3 bases between the two germline ends. CDR3 coding DNA: TGTGCCAGCAGTTTCCCCGAGCAGTACTTC. Amino acid sequence: CASSFPEQYF.

This chain joins TRBV7-8 and TRBJ2-4; TRBD1 aligns across 8 bases. The CDR3 is 14 amino acids. V lost 5 bases to trimming and J lost 9 bases; unmatched junction nucleotides: 9. Germline CDR1 and CDR2: SGHVS and FQNEAQ. CDR3: CASSPGGGSGIQYF. The DNA of the CDR3 is TGTGCCAGCAGCCCAGGGGGCGGGTCGGGCATTCAGTACTTC.